This T cell receptor (beta chain) was profiled in a study of control samples from healthy donors and cancer patients (TCRdb year 2020). This clone has only one observation. No antigen is known for it. There are no base qualities to consult, and no much larger clone falls within one base. The cysteine opens and the phenylalanine closes a CDR3 of 16 amino acids. The entry retains the CDR3 DNA only, 48 bases that are in frame from base 1. V ends up 1 base short and J 3 bases short, with an unmatched junction base count of 3. The germline V gene provides CDR1 MNHEY and CDR2 SVGAGI. The library was produced with the immunoSEQ multiplex PCR assay. Imported from immuneACCESS, the table was reduced by TCRdb to in-frame sequences with V and J called. These copies leave out some clones; in studies compared against another copy, an unresolved V gene accounts for under half, and the cause of the remainder is not known. This sample is represented by 200,000 or so clones; roughly nine tenths of them were singletons. Jointly, the top ten make up 1.8% of the sample.

The sequence joins TRBV6-5 to TRBJ2-6; TRBD2 matches 7 bases in the middle. This receptor was identified in a man between 25 and 39 years old in good health. The sample was blood. The bases read TGTGCCAGCAGTTACTTCGGCGGGGGTGGGGCCAACGTCCTGACTTTC. The resulting protein is CASSYFGGGGANVLTF.